Here is one T cell receptor beta chain with its context. The CDR3 runs to 15 residues. V trimming: 10 bases; J trimming: 6 bases; junction bases outside the gene matches: 13. Germline V gene lookup returns CDR1 LNHDA and CDR2 SQIVND (reference sequence). These data originate in a study of T cell changes during pregnancy in multiple sclerosis. Generated by immunoSEQ multiplex PCR, the TCRdb table keeps only in-frame clones and is missing some. Among more than 55,000 clones, about 88% were seen once, and the ten largest hold around 0.4%. This chain joins TRBV19 and TRBJ2-2; 8 nucleotides align to TRBD2. This material consisted of CD4+ T cells from peripheral blood mononuclear cells, taken in the third trimester of pregnancy. The TCR originated in a female donor with multiple sclerosis, enrolled in a pregnancy study. The DNA of the CDR3 is TGTGCCACCAGAGAATTAGCGGGAAAGGCCGGGGAGCTGTTTTTT. The encoded protein is CATRELAGKAGELFF.